The rows below give T cell receptor beta chains drawn from one sample of a study of beta chain features in type 1 diabetes. Data came from immunoSEQ multiplex PCR; TCRdb stores just in-frame clones and leaves some out. The top ten clones hold roughly 4% of a sample with a few hundred thousand clones, 25% to 35% of them seen once. The sequenced material came from central memory CD4+ T cells from blood. These receptors were obtained from a man aged 25-45 years in good health. CDR3s include the opening cysteine and the closing phenylalanine or tryptophan. D genes are given only for firm matches. Size values are once, few and many counts, or a class for expanded clones, and some rows have none.

abundance: many
j_gene: TRBJ2-2
d_gene: TRBD2
v_gene: TRBV5-4
CDR3aa: CASSAGLAGANTGELFF
CDR3nt: TGTGCCAGCAGCGCCGGACTAGCGGGGGCGAACACCGGGGAGCTGTTTTTT

abundance: few
j_gene: TRBJ1-2
d_gene: -
v_gene: TRBV11-2
CDR3aa: CASSLTPDGSGYTF
CDR3nt: TGTGCCAGCAGCCTTACCCCGGACGGGAGTGGCTACACCTTC

abundance: -
j_gene: TRBJ2-7
d_gene: -
v_gene: TRBV9
CDR3aa: CASSVDPDYEQYF
CDR3nt: TGTGCCAGCAGCGTAGATCCCGACTACGAGCAGTACTTC

abundance: few
j_gene: TRBJ1-5
d_gene: -
v_gene: TRBV5-8
CDR3aa: CASSHQYSNQPQHF
CDR3nt: TGTGCCAGCAGCCATCAGTATAGCAATCAGCCCCAGCATTTT

abundance: few
j_gene: TRBJ2-1
d_gene: TRBD2
v_gene: TRBV27
CDR3aa: CASSEWNSGGHNEQFF
CDR3nt: TGTGCCAGCAGTGAATGGAATAGCGGGGGCCACAATGAGCAGTTCTTC

abundance: -
j_gene: TRBJ2-2
d_gene: -
v_gene: TRBV9
CDR3aa: CASSPQTNTGELFF
CDR3nt: TGTGCCAGCAGCCCCCAAACGAACACCGGGGAGCTGTTTTTT

abundance: -
j_gene: TRBJ2-1
d_gene: TRBD2
v_gene: TRBV28
CDR3aa: CASSRELAGAYETYNEQFF
CDR3nt: TGTGCCAGCAGTCGGGAACTAGCGGGAGCCTATGAGACCTACAATGAGCAGTTCTTC

abundance: few
j_gene: TRBJ1-2
d_gene: -
v_gene: TRBV4-1
CDR3aa: CASSQGNRVGTLYGYTF
CDR3nt: TGCGCCAGCAGCCAAGGGAACAGGGTTGGAACCCTCTATGGCTACACCTTC

abundance: -
j_gene: TRBJ2-3
d_gene: -
v_gene: TRBV27
CDR3aa: CASSLLLDTDTQYF
CDR3nt: TGTGCCAGCAGTCTCTTATTGGACACAGATACGCAGTATTTT

abundance: few
j_gene: TRBJ2-7
d_gene: -
v_gene: TRBV15
CDR3aa: CATRRTRQSEQYF
CDR3nt: TGTGCCACCAGGAGAACCAGACAATCTGAGCAGTACTTC

abundance: few
j_gene: TRBJ2-5
d_gene: -
v_gene: TRBV2
CDR3aa: CASTRDSQETQYF
CDR3nt: TGTGCCAGTACCCGGGACTCCCAAGAGACCCAGTACTTC